The clone carrying this TCR beta chain was counted only a few times. This CDR3 is built from 14 residues. CDR1 is MNHEY and CDR2 is SVGAGI in the germline V gene. Trimming shortened V by 0 bases and J by 5 bases, and 7 bases separated the two germline ends. Libraries were prepared by immunoSEQ multiplex PCR; TCRdb keeps only in-frame clonotypes and omits some of them. The repertoire holds some 260,000 clones, with around 90% as singletons. This record belongs to a study of blood T cell repertoires in COVID-19. Background on the study: Nucleic acid was either cDNA or gDNA, and it came from T cells, B-cell-depleted T cells, or PBMCs.

Sequencing input: PBMCs or T cells enriched from blood (not recorded which). This sequence originates from a woman aged 25 to 45 with acute COVID-19. J is TRBJ2-2 and V is TRBV6-5; perhaps TRBD2 as D (5 bases). CDR3 DNA: TGTGCCAGCAGTTACTCCTCGGGGACCGGGGAGCTGTTTTTT. This gives the protein CASSYSSGTGELFF.